Each of the 13 T cell receptor beta chains below was sequenced from the same sample in a study of vaccination effects on CD4 cells after COVID-19. A roughly 10-day culture period preceded the isolation of CD4+ T cells. Either the mRNA-1273 or the BNT162b2 vaccine was given to participants as two doses. No antigen has been identified for these receptors. Some clones are missing from TCRdb's copy, which holds only in-frame ones; the method was immunoSEQ multiplex PCR. This sample carries 70,000 or so clones, roughly 75% of them seen once, and the ten largest clones take less than 2.5%. Sequenced material: CD4+ T cells from PBMCs cultured without peptide, taken after COVID-19 vaccination. Receptors were obtained from a human donor who received a COVID-19 vaccine.

V is TRBV2 and J is TRBJ1-1; TRBD1 is a possible D gene (6 bases). The V and J ends lost 6 bases and 5 bases respectively, with 13 bases between them. The CDR3 consists of 13 residues. The germline V gene has CDR1 SNHLY and CDR2 FYNNEI. CDR3 protein: CASRTQGQTEAFF. The DNA for the CDR3 is TGTGCCAGCAGAACACAGGGTCAAACTGAAGCTTTCTTT.

The J gene is TRBJ2-5, the V gene TRBV6-5; weak D call: TRBD2 (5 bases). This CDR3 comprises 14 residues. Germline V gives CDR1 MNHEY, CDR2 SVGAGI. V lost 5 bases and J lost 5, with 15 bases in between. DNA for the CDR3: TGTGCCAGCAGTCGGACTCAGCCCGGGGAGACCCAGTACTTC. Translation: CASSRTQPGETQYF.

The chain links TRBV18 to TRBJ2-2; the D is unclear. The germline V and J ends were trimmed by 0 bases and 3 bases, with 5 bases remaining between them. There are 14 residues in the CDR3. Germline V gene lookup returns CDR1 KGHSH and CDR2 LQKENI. Here the CDR3 reads CASSPPMDTGELFF. CDR3 nucleotide sequence: TGTGCCAGCTCACCACCGATGGACACCGGGGAGCTGTTTTTT.

A single count supports this clone. The rearrangement uses TRBV27 and TRBJ1-6, with a tentative D call TRBD1 (5 bases). V lost 0 bases to trimming and J lost 6 bases, with 12 bases between them. Germline lookup yields CDR1 MNHEY and CDR2 SMNVEV (reference sequence). The CDR3 has 16 residues. In DNA, the CDR3 is TGTGCCAGCAGTTTATCGGGGGGGAGACGTAATTCACCCCTCCACTTT. This gives the protein CASSLSGGRRNSPLHF.

The chain employs TRBV11-1 and TRBJ2-2, with D perhaps matching TRBD1 (6 bases). The CDR3 loop spans 14 amino acids. With 8 bases removed from V and 1 base from J, the gap between germline ends came to 11 bases. Germline CDR1 reads SGHAT; CDR2 reads FQDESV (reference sequence). The CDR3 sequence: CASCKGQNTGELFF. The CDR3 DNA sequence: TGTGCCAGCTGCAAGGGACAGAACACCGGGGAGCTGTTTTTT.

The rearrangement joins TRBV24-1 to TRBJ2-4; no clear D. Germline V lookup: CDR1 KGHDR, CDR2 SFDVKD. This CDR3 comprises 16 residues. V gave up 4 bases and J gave up 0 bases, with 12 bases separating them. The CDR3, as DNA: TGTGCCACCAGTGACCCGAGGACCGGAGCCAAAAACATTCAGTACTTC. Encoded protein: CATSDPRTGAKNIQYF.

The rearrangement uses TRBV7-2 and TRBJ1-2; D ambiguous. The CDR3 is 15 amino acids. Trimming removed 1 base at V and 0 bases at J, with 9 bases between. The V gene's germline CDR1 is SGHTA and CDR2 FQGNSA. CDR3 protein: CASSLVAGPNYGYTF. For the CDR3, the DNA is TGTGCCAGCAGCTTAGTGGCAGGACCTAACTATGGCTACACCTTC.

This chain uses TRBV18 with TRBJ2-7; TRBD1 agrees at 10 bases. Germline CDR1 reads KGHSH; CDR2 reads LQKENI. V dropped 5 bases and J dropped 4; count of bases not matched to a gene: 2. The length of the CDR3 is 13 residues. CDR3 DNA: TGTGCCAGCTCATCGGACAGGGGGTACGAGCAGTACGTC. This sequence encodes CASSSDRGYEQYV.

Turning to this clone: This sample includes further DNA sequences coding for the same CDR3. The chain joins TRBV18 to TRBJ1-2, with a possible D match to TRBD1 (5 bases). CDR3 length equals 13 residues. CDR1 and CDR2 (germline): KGHSH, LQKENI. Deletions cut 3 bases from V and 2 bases from J, with 7 bases between. The CDR3 protein is CASSPEGNYGYTF. The DNA for the CDR3 is TGTGCCAGCTCACCCGAGGGGAACTATGGCTACACCTTC. Variable domain in full (rest from reference TRBV18 and TRBJ1-2): NAGVMQNPRHLVRRRGQEARLRCSPMKGHSHVYWYRQLPEEGLKFMVYLQKENIIDESGMPKERFSAEFPKEGPSILRIQQVVRGDSAAYFCASSPEGNYGYTFGSGTRLTVV.

The V call is TRBV30, the J call TRBJ1-6, with D unclear. Germline CDR1 reads GTSNPN; CDR2 reads SVGIG (reference sequence). The CDR3 runs to 15 residues. V dropped 0 bases and J dropped 5 bases, with 11 bases sitting between them. The CDR3 loop is CAWSVVGKNNSPLHF. CDR3 coding DNA: TGTGCCTGGAGTGTAGTGGGTAAAAATAATTCACCCCTCCACTTT. Looking up the rest from reference TRBV30 and TRBJ1-6 gives the full variable domain: SQTIHQWPATLVQPVGSPLSLECTVEGTSNPNLYWYRQAAGRGLQLLFYSVGIGQISSEVPQNLSASRPQDRQFILSSKKLLLSDSGFYLCAWSVVGKNNSPLHFGNGTRLTVT.

The chain carries TRBV7-2 and TRBJ1-2; TRBD1 might be the D (6 bases). Per germline, CDR1 SGHTA and CDR2 FQGNSA. V gave up 1 base and J gave up 8 bases, with 20 bases separating them. The CDR3 runs 16 residues. The chain's CDR3 is CASSLGGGGGVSGYTF. In DNA form, the CDR3 reads TGTGCCAGCAGCTTAGGTGGGGGGGGCGGGGTCTCGGGCTACACCTTC. The complete variable domain, with remaining parts taken from reference TRBV7-2 and TRBJ1-2, reads GAGVSQSPSNKVTEKGKDVELRCDPISGHTALYWYRQSLGQGLEFLIYFQGNSAPDKSGLPSDRFSAERTGGSVSTLTIQRTQQEDSAVYLCASSLGGGGGVSGYTFGSGTRLTVV.

The chain recombines TRBV3-1 (or the pseudogene TRBV3-2) with TRBJ1-2; D gene unclear. CDR3 length: 12 residues. Germline assignment: CDR1 LGHDT and CDR2 YNNKEL (reference sequence). The ends were cut back, 1 base at V and 7 bases at J, with 7 bases in the middle. The CDR3, as DNA: TGTGCCAGCAGCCAAGTGGAGGGTGGCTACACCTTC. Translating gives CASSQVEGGYTF.

The genes are TRBV5-4 and TRBJ1-2; D remains ambiguous. CDR3 size: 13 residues. Germline lookup yields CDR1 SGHNT and CDR2 YYREEE (reference sequence). Trimming took 5 bases from V and 4 from J, leaving 12 bases between them. DNA of the CDR3: TGTGCCAGCAGAGTGGGCCCTCTCTATGGCTACACCTTC. It codes for CASRVGPLYGYTF.